This entry lists 27 T cell receptor beta chains sequenced from one sample in a study of CD8 T cells in ankylosing spondylitis. A single record per CDR3 protein comes from TCRdb applying MiXCR to the 5' RACE reads. The sample consists of approximately 260,000 distinct CDR3 sequences, 15% to 20% of them appearing once. Sequenced material: blood, either unsorted or a sorted T cell fraction (not recorded which). The receptor set was obtained from a male donor with ankylosing spondylitis or in good health (not recorded which).

This clonotype showed up many times. V usage is TRBV2 and J usage is TRBJ2-2; tentative D call: TRBD2 (6 bases). The V gene lost 8 bases and the J gene lost 0 bases, with 10 bases spanning the gap. CDR3 length equals 14 residues. The germline V gene has CDR1 SNHLY and CDR2 FYNNEI. The CDR3 DNA follows: TGTGCCAGCTCTGGGGGGTCGAACACCGGGGAGCTGTTTTTT. Its protein is CASSGGSNTGELFF.

A few counts support this clonotype. The rearrangement uses TRBV29-1 and TRBJ1-2; a weak D match, TRBD1 (5 bases). This CDR3 has 14 residues. Trimming removed 6 bases from V and 5 bases from J, with 19 bases in between. The germline V gene has CDR1 SQVTM and CDR2 ANQGSEA. This chain's CDR3 is CSVVAAEGAYGYTF. The CDR3 DNA sequence: TGCAGCGTGGTCGCGGCGGAAGGGGCATATGGCTACACCTTC.

The chain carries TRBV29-1 and TRBJ1-1; 9 positions agree with TRBD1. After removal of 0 bases from V and 11 bases from J, the junction contained 37 bases not matched to a gene. Per the germline V gene, CDR1 is SQVTM and CDR2 is ANQGSEA. This CDR3 contains 23 residues. The CDR3 sequence is CSVEEYPPPNDNSQTGGFLKAFF. CDR3 coding DNA: TGCAGCGTTGAAGAATACCCCCCGCCCAACGATAACAGCCAGACAGGGGGTTTCCTTAAGGCTTTCTTT.

This clonotype was counted at least ten times. The rearrangement joins TRBV24-1 to TRBJ2-5; TRBD1 aligns across 7 bases. Germline V gene data show CDR1 as KGHDR and CDR2 as SFDVKD. The CDR3 length is 15 residues. The J segment lost 1 base and the V segment lost 0 bases, leaving 1 base of the junction unmatched. The DNA of the CDR3 is TGTGCCACCAGTGATTTGGGGGACAGCCAAGAGACCCAGTACTTC. It translates to CATSDLGDSQETQYF.

The rearrangement links TRBV11-1 to TRBJ2-7; D is unresolved. This CDR3 is built from 18 residues. Germline V gene lookup returns CDR1 SGHAT and CDR2 FQDESV (reference sequence). V lost 4 bases to trimming and J lost 5 bases, with 27 bases between them. The CDR3 DNA reads as TGTGCCAGCAGCTCCCAGCTCAGCTCCGGGCGTCGTCCCCACGAGCAGTACTTC. Its translation is CASSSQLSSGRRPHEQYF.

This clonotype was seen many times. J is TRBJ2-1 and V is TRBV9, with no clear D. Trimming took 3 bases from V and 10 from J, leaving 8 bases between them. Germline CDR1 and CDR2: SGDLS and YYNGEE. The CDR3 contains 11 residues. The CDR3: CASSAKHEQFF. CDR3 sequence (DNA): TGTGCCAGCAGCGCTAAGCACGAGCAGTTCTTC.

This chain links TRBV5-6 with TRBJ1-5; TRBD1 matches at 7 bases. CDR1 and CDR2 (germline): SGHDT, YYEEEE. V shed 2 bases and J 0 bases; nucleotides not matched to a gene: 5. The CDR3 length is 16 residues. This chain's CDR3 is CASSFRQGYSNQPQHF. Here the CDR3 DNA reads TGTGCCAGCAGCTTCAGACAGGGCTATAGCAATCAGCCCCAGCATTTT. The full variable domain, completed using reference TRBV5-6 and TRBJ1-5, is DAGVTQSPTHLIKTRGQQVTLRCSPKSGHDTVSWYQQALGQGPQFIFQYYEEEERQRGNFPDRFSGHQFPNYSSELNVNALLLGDSALYLCASSFRQGYSNQPQHFGDGTRLSIL.

This clonotype was detected many times. The CDR3 DNA sequence: TGTGCCAGCAGCCCGGGACAGGGCTACAATGAGCAGTTCTTC. Its protein is CASSPGQGYNEQFF. The chain has TRBV6-1 and TRBJ2-1, with 9 bases lining up with TRBD1. Losses at the gene ends were 6 bases for V and 3 bases for J; bases not matched to a gene: 3. Germline lookup yields CDR1 MNHNS and CDR2 SASEGT. The CDR3 length is 14 residues.

The chain uses TRBV28 and TRBJ2-5, with D possibly being TRBD1 (6 bases). The CDR3 covers 15 residues. Germline V gives CDR1 MDHEN, CDR2 SYDVKM. V was pared by 1 base and J by 5 bases, with 14 bases between. The CDR3 region has the DNA TGTGCCAGCAGTTTATATTCACAGGGTGGCGAGACCCAGTACTTC. Translating gives CASSLYSQGGETQYF.

Many counts were recorded for this clonotype. In nucleotides, the CDR3 is TGTGCCAGCAGCGTAGCGTGGGGTTTCGCAGATACGCAGTATTTT. Encoded protein: CASSVAWGFADTQYF. The rearrangement links TRBV9 to TRBJ2-3, with D hard to call. V lost 0 bases to trimming and J lost 4 bases, with 12 bases between them. CDR3 length: 15 amino acids. From germline, CDR1 is SGDLS and CDR2 YYNGEE.

This clonotype was picked up one time. DNA for the CDR3: TGTGCCAGCAGCTCCGGGGACTCTCCTACTAATGAAAAACTGTTTTTT. Amino acid sequence: CASSSGDSPTNEKLFF. The chain carries TRBV7-2 and TRBJ1-4, with a weak D call TRBD1 (5 bases). V dropped 4 bases and J dropped 2 bases, with 14 bases sitting between them. Germline CDR1 and CDR2: SGHTA and FQGNSA. This CDR3 comprises 16 residues.

The rearrangement joins TRBV4-1 to TRBJ1-1; 7 bases fit TRBD1. With V trimmed by 6 bases and J by 0 bases, 7 bases remained unmatched. Germline V gene lookup returns CDR1 MGHRA and CDR2 YSYEKL. CDR3 size: 15 residues. CDR3 coding DNA: TGCGCCAGCAGTCACCGGACAGGCCTGAACACTGAAGCTTTCTTT. It is translated as CASSHRTGLNTEAFF.

This chain connects TRBV29-1 to TRBJ2-4; D is perhaps TRBD2 (6 bases). The germline gives CDR1 SQVTM, CDR2 ANQGSEA. CDR3 length equals 13 residues. Trimming cost V 2 bases and J 9 bases, with 14 bases left between them. CDR3 protein: CSVETGVGSIQYF. In DNA form, the CDR3 reads TGCAGCGTTGAAACGGGAGTGGGTTCCATTCAGTACTTC.

There are many counts of this clonotype. The J gene is TRBJ2-3, the V gene TRBV7-9, with 10 positions matching TRBD2. The CDR3 spans 15 residues. Germline trimming cut 3 bases from V and 3 bases from J; bases unmatched to any gene: 3. Germline-derived CDR1 and CDR2 are SEHNR and FQNEAQ (reference sequence). The CDR3, as DNA: TGTGCCAGCAGCTTTACTAGCGGGACGACAGATACGCAGTATTTT. It yields the protein CASSFTSGTTDTQYF.

The chain is built from TRBV7-6 and TRBJ2-2, with D possibly matching TRBD1 (6 bases). V was trimmed by 5 bases and J by 4 bases, leaving 17 bases between them. The CDR3 runs to 16 residues. CDR1 and CDR2 (germline): SGHVS, FNYEAQ. For the CDR3, the DNA is TGTGCCAGCAGCACACCCGGACAGACTTCCACCGGGGAGCTGTTTTTT. As protein: CASSTPGQTSTGELFF.

This clonotype was observed a few times. This chain joins TRBV27 and TRBJ2-5; TRBD2 might be the D (7 bases). This CDR3 is built from 15 residues. V lost 0 bases and J lost 5, with 13 bases in between. The germline gives CDR1 MNHEY, CDR2 SMNVEV (reference sequence). The CDR3 region is CASSLSGGARETQYF. CDR3 nucleotide sequence: TGTGCCAGCAGTTTATCTGGGGGGGCTCGGGAGACCCAGTACTTC.

A few counts support this clonotype. The genes are TRBV20-1 and TRBJ2-7, with D unclear. Germline V gene sequence: CDR1 DFQATT, CDR2 SNEGSKA (reference sequence). The CDR3 spans 10 residues. The V end lost 1 base, the J end lost 10 bases, and 8 bases lay between the germline ends. The DNA for the CDR3 is TGCAGTGCTAGAGCTCAGAGACAGTACTTC. This sequence encodes CSARAQRQYF.

In its sample, this clonotype was seen a few times. The chain's CDR3 is CASSEVDLRAFF. In DNA, the CDR3 is TGTGCCAGCAGTGAAGTAGACCTTCGAGCTTTCTTT. The chain employs TRBV6-1 and TRBJ1-1; no clear D gene. Trimming removed 1 base at V and 10 bases at J, with 10 bases between. The CDR3 runs to 12 residues. Germline V gene sequence: CDR1 MNHNS, CDR2 SASEGT.

This rearrangement joins TRBV7-3 to TRBJ2-5, with 8 positions matching TRBD1. CDR3 length: 14 amino acids. V shed 5 bases, J shed 2 bases, and the junction held 4 bases outside the gene matches. Germline CDR1 and CDR2: SGHTA and FQGTGA. The CDR3 bases are TGTGCCAGCAGCGAAACAGGGGGTCAAGAGACCCAGTACTTC. It specifies CASSETGGQETQYF. Filled out from reference TRBV7-3 and TRBJ2-5, the complete variable domain reads GAGVSQTPSNKVTEKGKYVELRCDPISGHTALYWYRQSLGQGPEFLIYFQGTGAADDSGLPNDRFFAVRPEGSVSTLKIQRTERGDSAVYLCASSETGGQETQYFGPGTRLLVL.

The rearrangement uses TRBV15 and TRBJ2-7; perhaps TRBD1 as D (5 bases). The CDR3 spans 15 residues. V lost 0 bases and J lost 3, with 12 bases in between. Germline V lookup: CDR1 LNHNV, CDR2 YYDKDF (reference sequence). CDR3 bases: TGTGCCACCAGCAGAGATATGGGGCCCAGCTACGAGCAGTACTTC. This sequence encodes CATSRDMGPSYEQYF.

V is TRBV20-1 and J is TRBJ1-2; D perhaps matches TRBD1 (5 bases). CDR3 length: 12 residues. Germline V gene sequence: CDR1 DFQATT, CDR2 SNEGSKA (reference sequence). The V and J ends lost 0 bases and 7 bases respectively, with 9 bases between them. CDR3: CSAREGGLGYTF. CDR3 coding DNA: TGCAGTGCTAGAGAGGGGGGTCTTGGCTACACCTTC.

This clonotype was counted a few times. The chain is built from TRBV24-1 and TRBJ2-2; no clear D. The CDR3 is 14 amino acids. The germline V and J ends were trimmed by 2 bases and 2 bases, with 5 bases remaining between them. CDR1 is KGHDR, CDR2 SFDVKD, per germline. The CDR3 sequence: CATSDSGNTGELFF. In DNA, the CDR3 is TGTGCCACCAGTGATTCGGGTAACACCGGGGAGCTGTTTTTT.

This clonotype has ten or more counts. V and J are TRBV29-1 and TRBJ2-1; 10 bases align to TRBD2. CDR1 SQVTM and CDR2 ANQGSEA come from the germline V gene. The ends lost 6 bases at V and 8 bases at J; junction bases unmatched: 16. This CDR3 spans 16 amino acids. Written as DNA, the CDR3 is TGCAGCGTCCAAGGGGATCTAGCGGGAGACATGCATGAGCAGTTCTTC. Protein: CSVQGDLAGDMHEQFF.

This clonotype was observed a handful of times. The genes are TRBV7-8 and TRBJ2-7; perhaps TRBD2 as D (5 bases). Deletions cut 2 bases from V and 3 bases from J, with 14 bases between. The CDR3 is made up of 15 amino acids. From germline, CDR1 is SGHVS and CDR2 FQNEAQ. The CDR3 region is CASSLPLSSDYEQYF. The CDR3 region has the DNA TGTGCCAGCAGCTTACCGTTGAGTAGCGACTACGAGCAGTACTTC.

This chain joins TRBV19 and TRBJ2-1; 9 bases match TRBD2. V lost 10 bases and J lost 8; bases outside the gene matches: 15. CDR1 is LNHDA, CDR2 SQIVND, per germline (reference sequence). The length of the CDR3 is 15 residues. As DNA, the CDR3 is TGTGCCACAACGAAGAGGCGGGAGGGCCGGGATGAGCAGTTCTTC. This codes for CATTKRREGRDEQFF.

CDR3 sequence (DNA): TGTGCCAGCAGTTACTCCAGGGACACCTACGAGCAGTACTTC. Translation gives CASSYSRDTYEQYF. The chain has TRBV6-5 and TRBJ2-7, with D perhaps matching TRBD1 (6 bases). This CDR3 is built from 14 residues. V lost 0 bases to trimming and J lost 2 bases, with 8 bases between them. The germline V gene has CDR1 MNHEY and CDR2 SVGAGI.

The sample holds many counts of this clonotype. The chain joins TRBV13 to TRBJ2-1, with D perhaps matching TRBD2 (5 bases). Trimming pared 5 bases from V and 5 bases from J, leaving 16 bases between. The CDR3 is 15 amino acids. Germline CDR1 is PRHDT and CDR2 is FYEKMQ (reference sequence). The CDR3 DNA reads TGTGCCAGCAGCCTCGGCCTAGCCGAAAACAATGAGCAGTTCTTC. It encodes CASSLGLAENNEQFF. The variable domain in full, completed from reference TRBV13 and TRBJ2-1, reads AAGVIQSPRHLIKEKRETATLKCYPIPRHDTVYWYQQGPGQDPQFLISFYEKMQSDKGSIPDRFSAQQFSDYHSELNMSSLELGDSALYFCASSLGLAENNEQFFGPGTRLTVL.